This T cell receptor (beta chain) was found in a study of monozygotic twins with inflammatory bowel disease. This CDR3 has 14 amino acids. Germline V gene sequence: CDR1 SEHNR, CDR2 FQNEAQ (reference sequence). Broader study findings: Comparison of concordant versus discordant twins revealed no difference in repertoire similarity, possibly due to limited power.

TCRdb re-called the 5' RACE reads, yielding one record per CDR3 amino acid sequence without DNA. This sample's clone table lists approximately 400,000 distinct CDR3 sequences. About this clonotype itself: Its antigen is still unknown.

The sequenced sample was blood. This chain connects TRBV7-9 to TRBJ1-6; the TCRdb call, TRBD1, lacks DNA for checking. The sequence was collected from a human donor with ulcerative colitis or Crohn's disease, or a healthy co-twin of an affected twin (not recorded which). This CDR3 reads CASSRDSYNSPLHF.